Below are 17 T cell receptor beta chains sequenced from a single sample in a study of shared clonotypes between healthy human individuals. Clones were sequenced by immunoSEQ multiplex PCR, and TCRdb holds only the in-frame ones, with some missing. In the table there are fewer than 3 million clones, roughly 92% of which are singletons. Sequenced: naive CD4+ T cells from PBMCs. Subset defined: CD45RA+ positively selected. These receptors came from a man between 18 and 35 years old in good health. Some clones in this sample may be carry-over from other donors' samples.

This chain uses TRBV5-1 with TRBJ2-1; D perhaps matches TRBD1 (7 bases). The V end lost 4 bases, the J end lost 5 bases, and 22 bases lay between the germline ends. The length of the CDR3 is 17 residues. The germline V gene has CDR1 SGHRS and CDR2 YFSETQ. The CDR3 loop is CASSRLPTGTGDNEQFF. CDR3 bases: TGCGCCAGCAGCCGGCTACCGACAGGGACTGGAGACAATGAGCAGTTCTTC.

The chain has TRBV7-9 and TRBJ1-6; 7 nucleotides align to TRBD1. CDR3 length equals 19 residues. V lost 5 bases and J lost 8; bases outside the gene matches: 21. CDR1 and CDR2 (germline): SEHNR, FQNEAQ (reference sequence). This chain's CDR3 is CASSPRFPGTALSDSPLHF. In DNA, the CDR3 is TGTGCCAGCAGCCCCCGGTTCCCCGGGACAGCCCTTTCTGATTCACCCCTCCACTTT.

J is TRBJ2-2 and V is TRBV14; 12 bases match TRBD2. Trimming at V came to 4 bases and at J to 6 bases, leaving 18 bases not matched to a gene. CDR3 length equals 20 residues. Germline V lookup: CDR1 SGHDN, CDR2 FVKESK. The CDR3 DNA reads as TGTGCCAGCAGCCCTCTTGGGCTAGCGGGAGGGCTCCCTCCTGCCGGGGAGCTGTTTTTT. This encodes CASSPLGLAGGLPPAGELFF.

This clone was counted once. The CDR3 nucleotides are TGTGCCATCGCCACCGGGACGAATAGCAATCAGCCCCAGCATTTT. It yields the protein CAIATGTNSNQPQHF. The rearrangement links TRBV7-9 to TRBJ1-5, with D possibly TRBD1 on 5 matching bases. The V gene's germline CDR1 is SEHNR and CDR2 FQNEAQ (reference sequence). This CDR3 is 15 amino acids long. V was cut by 10 bases and J by 0 bases, with 16 bases left in between.

The gene calls are TRBV6-1 and TRBJ2-1; 9 bases line up with TRBD2. The V gene's germline CDR1 is MNHNS and CDR2 SASEGT. This CDR3 has 13 residues. V was clipped by 5 bases and J by 7 bases; unmatched bases: 3. Here the CDR3 DNA reads TGTGCCAGCAGTCGACTAGCGGAGAATGAGCAGTTCTTC. Encoded protein: CASSRLAENEQFF.

The chain is built from TRBV9 and TRBJ1-3; no clear D. V lost 3 bases and J 0 bases, leaving 10 bases between the germline ends. The CDR3 runs to 15 residues. The V gene's germline CDR1 is SGDLS and CDR2 YYNGEE. CDR3 in amino acids: CASSESLLSGNTIYF. Written as DNA, the CDR3 is TGTGCCAGCAGCGAGAGTCTACTCTCTGGAAACACCATATATTTT.

The rearrangement joins TRBV28 to TRBJ2-3; tentatively, D is TRBD1 (7 bases). The CDR3 has 12 residues. With 7 bases removed from V and 12 bases from J, the gap between germline ends came to 17 bases. The germline V gene encodes CDR1 MDHEN and CDR2 SYDVKM. CDR3 amino acids: CASTQGGHHQYF. In DNA form, the CDR3 reads TGTGCCAGCACCCAGGGGGGACATCATCAGTATTTT.

This chain connects TRBV5-1 to TRBJ1-1; no firm D call. The CDR3 is made up of 14 amino acids. CDR1 and CDR2 (germline): SGHRS, YFSETQ. V lost 2 bases to trimming and J lost 2 bases, with 10 bases between them. CDR3 amino acids: CASSLRVGNTEAFF. As DNA, the CDR3 is TGCGCCAGCAGCTTAAGGGTCGGAAACACTGAAGCTTTCTTT.

The chain is built from TRBV28 and TRBJ2-1; D remains ambiguous. The CDR3 spans 16 residues. Germline V gene sequence: CDR1 MDHEN, CDR2 SYDVKM. V lost 6 bases, J lost 4 bases, and 19 bases lay in between. This CDR3 is CASSTRASESYNEQFF. For the CDR3, the DNA is TGTGCCAGCAGCACCCGAGCCAGCGAATCATACAATGAGCAGTTCTTC.

The chain carries TRBV30 and TRBJ1-6; D is ambiguous. V lost 2 bases and J 10 bases, leaving 15 bases between the germline ends. Germline V gives CDR1 GTSNPN, CDR2 SVGIG (reference sequence). The length of the CDR3 is 14 residues. The CDR3 loop is CAWSTLAAGSPLHF. The CDR3 nucleotides are TGTGCCTGGAGTACGCTCGCAGCCGGATCACCCCTCCACTTT.

This CDR3 is CSVDWGSPTEAFF. The CDR3 DNA sequence: TGCAGCGTTGATTGGGGGTCCCCCACTGAAGCTTTCTTT. The chain has TRBV29-1 and TRBJ1-1; tentatively, D is TRBD1 (5 bases). V lost 3 bases to trimming and J lost 4 bases, with 12 bases between them. CDR3 size: 13 residues. The V gene's germline CDR1 is SQVTM and CDR2 ANQGSEA.

The V gene is TRBV4-2, the J gene TRBJ1-5; 8 bases map to TRBD1. The junction had 6 bases not matched to a gene; V was cut back by 1 base and J by 4 bases. From germline, CDR1 is LGHNA and CDR2 YNFKEQ. The CDR3 is 16 residues long. CDR3 in DNA: TGTGCCAGCAGCCAAGCGGACAGGGTCGAGAATCAGCCCCAGCATTTT. This translates into CASSQADRVENQPQHF.

The chain combines TRBV5-8 with TRBJ2-7, with 12 positions matching TRBD1. The length of the CDR3 is 16 residues. The germline V gene has CDR1 SGHTS and CDR2 YDEGEE. V shed 1 base, J shed 4 bases, and the junction held 6 bases outside the gene matches. The CDR3, as DNA: TGTGCCAGCAGCTTGCGTTCGGGACAGGGGGCATACGAGCAGTACTTC. Its translation: CASSLRSGQGAYEQYF.

This clone occurred once. The chain recombines TRBV7-9 with TRBJ2-3; no reliable D call. Trimming stripped 7 bases from V and 6 bases from J, with 11 bases between. CDR1 is SEHNR and CDR2 is FQNEAQ in the germline V gene (reference sequence). The CDR3 is made up of 12 amino acids. The CDR3, as DNA: TGTGCCAGCAACCCGCTCGCGGATACGCAGTATTTT. It yields the protein CASNPLADTQYF.

The chain combines TRBV6-5 with TRBJ1-1; 11 bases fit TRBD1. The CDR3 runs 13 residues. Germline V lookup: CDR1 MNHEY, CDR2 SVGAGI. The trim removed 4 bases at V and 10 bases at J, leaving 5 bases unmatched. The CDR3 loop is CASSSGQGAGAFF. In nucleotides, the CDR3 is TGTGCCAGCAGTTCTGGACAGGGGGCCGGAGCTTTCTTT.

On this clone: The same CDR3 also results from other DNA sequences found in this sample. V gene TRBV30 combines with J gene TRBJ2-5; TRBD2 matches 9 bases. J gave up 4 bases and V 0 bases, and 0 bases lay outside the gene matches. Germline V lookup: CDR1 GTSNPN, CDR2 SVGIG (reference sequence). The CDR3 extends over 13 amino acids. CDR3 bases: TGTGCCTGGAGTGTACTAGCGGGAGAGACCCAGTACTTC. Translated, it gives CAWSVLAGETQYF.

CDR3 sequence: CAWAGTAMDSPLHF. Here the CDR3 DNA reads TGTGCCTGGGCCGGGACGGCGATGGATTCACCCCTCCACTTT. V gene TRBV30 combines with J gene TRBJ1-6; maybe TRBD1 (5 bases). CDR3 size: 14 residues. V was trimmed by 5 bases and J by 8 bases, leaving 16 bases between them. Germline V gives CDR1 GTSNPN, CDR2 SVGIG (reference sequence).